Each of the 32 T cell receptor beta chains below was sequenced from the same sample in a study of cytomegalovirus exposure and HLA in healthy donors. The primer mix had 60 Vbeta and 13 Jbeta primers. Measured with immunoSEQ multiplex PCR; TCRdb has only the in-frame clones, and not every one. The sample consists of more than 90,000 clones, roughly 76% of them appearing once. The specimen sequenced was PBMCs. The receptors shown here come from a human donor in good health.

The gene calls are TRBV27 and TRBJ2-5, with D perhaps being TRBD1 or TRBD2 (5 bases each). The end of the DNA fits TRBJ2-7 better, so the J call may be wrong. CDR3 length: 13 amino acids. Germline values: CDR1 MNHEY, CDR2 SMNVEV (reference sequence). The CDR3 reads CASSLSGAYEQYF. The CDR3 region has the DNA TGTGCCAGCAGTTTATCGGGGGCCTACGAGCAGTACTTC.

The V gene is TRBV30, the J gene TRBJ2-5; no firm D call. Between the trimmed V and J ends, which lost 0 bases and 5 bases, there was a span of 13 bases. Per the germline V gene, CDR1 is GTSNPN and CDR2 is SVGIG (reference sequence). The CDR3 consists of 14 residues. The CDR3 DNA follows: TGTGCCTGGAGTGTAACGGCGGAAGGCGAGACCCAGTACTTC. It specifies CAWSVTAEGETQYF.

The genes are TRBV4-1 and TRBJ1-1, with 7 bases lining up with TRBD1. J lost 4 bases, V lost 5 bases, and 10 bases had no gene match. CDR1 MGHRA and CDR2 YSYEKL come from the germline V gene. The CDR3 has 15 amino acids. The DNA for the CDR3 is TGCGCCAGCAGCGAACAGGGGTTTGGGGGCACTGAAGCTTTCTTT. Protein sequence: CASSEQGFGGTEAFF.

The chain recombines TRBV2 with TRBJ2-7; possibly TRBD2 for D (5 bases). Germline V gene lookup returns CDR1 SNHLY and CDR2 FYNNEI. The CDR3 contains 13 residues. Trimming cost V 6 bases and J 3 bases, with 12 bases left between them. As DNA, the CDR3 is TGTGCCAGCAGGATCGGGGTGTTCTACGAGCAGTACTTC. It encodes CASRIGVFYEQYF.

This clone was counted a single time. This chain links TRBV9 with TRBJ2-3, with D tentatively TRBD2 (7 bases). Germline values: CDR1 SGDLS, CDR2 YYNGEE. Trimming pared 3 bases from V and 5 bases from J, leaving 16 bases between. The CDR3 has 15 amino acids. CDR3 DNA sequence: TGTGCCAGCAGCGGGGGGGCGGGAGTGGTAGATACGCAGTATTTT. Its protein product is CASSGGAGVVDTQYF.

This clone was recorded a few times. This sequence joins TRBV5-4 and TRBJ2-2; D unresolved. CDR3 size: 13 residues. CDR1 is SGHNT and CDR2 is YYREEE in the germline V gene (reference sequence). V was pared by 0 bases and J by 7 bases, with 7 bases between. The CDR3 protein is CASSLDGGGELFF. The CDR3 bases are TGTGCCAGCAGCTTGGATGGCGGCGGGGAGCTGTTTTTT.

As for this clone: A read error is the likely source, as a far larger clone sits one nucleotide away. The rearrangement links TRBV5-6 to TRBJ1-2; D remains unclear. Germline assignment: CDR1 SGHDT and CDR2 YYEEEE. CDR3 size: 11 residues. The V end lost 0 bases, the J end lost 7 bases, and 4 bases lay between the germline ends. CDR3 nucleotide sequence: TGTGCCAGCAGCTTGGACAGTGGCTACACCTTC. It encodes CASSLDSGYTF.

This clone was counted once. The chain uses TRBV2 and TRBJ1-6; the match to TRBD1 covers 10 bases. Losses at the gene ends were 4 bases for V and 9 bases for J; bases not matched to a gene: 6. This CDR3 is built from 15 residues. Germline CDR1 and CDR2: SNHLY and FYNNEI. In DNA form, the CDR3 reads TGTGCCAGCAGTGCCCGGACAGGGGGGAGTTCACCCCTCCACTTT. This codes for CASSARTGGSSPLHF. Based on the CDR3 plus reference TRBV2 and TRBJ1-6, the full variable domain is EPEVTQTPSHQVTQMGQEVILRCVPISNHLYFYWYRQILGQKVEFLVSFYNNEISEKSEIFDDQFSVERPDGSNFTLKIRSTKLEDSAMYFCASSARTGGSSPLHFGNGTRLTVT.

The chain has TRBV2 and TRBJ1-2, with D tentatively TRBD1 (6 bases). Deletions cut 3 bases from V and 6 bases from J, with 8 bases between. Germline V gene lookup returns CDR1 SNHLY and CDR2 FYNNEI. There are 12 residues in the CDR3. The CDR3 spells CASSEAGDGYTF. The DNA for the CDR3 is TGTGCCAGCAGTGAGGCAGGGGATGGCTACACCTTC. The full variable domain, rest sourced from reference TRBV2 and TRBJ1-2, is EPEVTQTPSHQVTQMGQEVILRCVPISNHLYFYWYRQILGQKVEFLVSFYNNEISEKSEIFDDQFSVERPDGSNFTLKIRSTKLEDSAMYFCASSEAGDGYTFGSGTRLTVV.

The chain combines TRBV2 with TRBJ1-1; D unclear. The V gene lost 1 base and the J gene lost 12 bases, with 12 bases spanning the gap. This CDR3 is built from 12 residues. CDR1 is SNHLY, CDR2 FYNNEI, per germline. The CDR3 bases are TGTGCCAGCAGTGAAGTGGAAGGGAGGCCTTTCTTT. Translated: CASSEVEGRPFF.

This sequence joins TRBV4-1 and TRBJ2-5, with 7 bases fitting TRBD1. The DNA end favors TRBJ2-7, so the J call may be wrong. Germline V gives CDR1 MGHRA, CDR2 YSYEKL. This CDR3 contains 15 residues. The CDR3 region has the DNA TGCGCCAGCAGCCCCGGACAGGTCGGCTCCTACGAGCAGTACTTC. Residues: CASSPGQVGSYEQYF.

The CDR3 loop reads CASSEGPGADTQYF. DNA of the CDR3: TGTGCCAGCAGTGAAGGGCCAGGGGCAGATACGCAGTATTTT. The genes are TRBV2 and TRBJ2-3; D possibly corresponds to TRBD1 (6 bases). Trimming shortened V by 1 base and J by 4 bases, and 9 bases separated the two germline ends. The V gene's germline CDR1 is SNHLY and CDR2 FYNNEI. This CDR3 has 14 residues. The full variable domain, in which reference TRBV2 and TRBJ2-3 provide the parts outside the CDR3, is EPEVTQTPSHQVTQMGQEVILRCVPISNHLYFYWYRQILGQKVEFLVSFYNNEISEKSEIFDDQFSVERPDGSNFTLKIRSTKLEDSAMYFCASSEGPGADTQYFGPGTRLTVL.

This chain joins TRBV6-6 and TRBJ2-3; D perhaps matches TRBD2 (6 bases). This CDR3 is built from 15 residues. Germline loops: CDR1 MNHNY, CDR2 SVGAGI (reference sequence). V shed 6 bases and J shed 0 bases, with 13 bases lying between them. The CDR3 coding sequence is TGTGCCAGCAGGGACCGGGGGACTAGCACAGATACGCAGTATTTT. Its protein product is CASRDRGTSTDTQYF.

The chain links TRBV10-2 to TRBJ2-1; D ambiguous. The ends were cut back, 6 bases at V and 1 base at J, with 7 bases in the middle. Per germline, CDR1 WSHSY and CDR2 SAAADI. The CDR3 is 13 amino acids. CDR3 coding DNA: TGCGCCAGCAGAAGCGTTTCCTACAATGAGCAGTTCTTC. Protein: CASRSVSYNEQFF.

This chain uses TRBV5-8 with TRBJ1-5; 8 bases are a match to TRBD1. Germline V gene sequence: CDR1 SGHTS, CDR2 YDEGEE. The CDR3 runs 14 residues. V shed 2 bases, J shed 6 bases, and the junction held 4 bases outside the gene matches. This CDR3 is CASSFRGLSQPQHF. DNA for the CDR3: TGTGCCAGCAGCTTCAGGGGGCTAAGTCAGCCCCAGCATTTT.

J is TRBJ1-1 and V is TRBV11-2; D remains unclear. The CDR3 loop spans 14 amino acids. Germline CDR1 is SGHAT and CDR2 is FQNNGV. Trimming pared 3 bases from V and 0 bases from J, leaving 8 bases between. CDR3 amino acids: CASSFGSMNTEAFF. DNA of the CDR3: TGTGCCAGCAGCTTCGGGTCTATGAACACTGAAGCTTTCTTT.

The chain links TRBV6-6 to TRBJ2-7; 7 nucleotides agree with TRBD2. This CDR3 contains 16 residues. With 5 bases clipped from V and 2 bases from J, the junction kept 12 bases outside the gene matches. CDR1 and CDR2 from the germline V gene are MNHNY and SVGAGI (reference sequence). The CDR3 region has the DNA TGTGCCAGCAGTACGCCTCGAGGGGAGGGTGCCTACGAGCAGTACTTC. Its protein product is CASSTPRGEGAYEQYF.

The chain is built from TRBV6-5 and TRBJ2-2, with D unresolved. Germline CDR1 MNHEY, CDR2 SVGAGI. Trimming removed 2 bases from V and 6 bases from J, with 10 bases in between. The CDR3 spans 14 residues. The CDR3 here is CASSYNRVPGELFF. In DNA, the CDR3 is TGTGCCAGCAGTTACAATCGGGTCCCCGGGGAGCTGTTTTTT.

The chain joins TRBV14 to TRBJ2-5; a weak D match, TRBD2 (6 bases). Trimming cost V 1 base and J 4 bases, with 16 bases left between them. In germline, CDR1 is SGHDN, CDR2 FVKESK. This CDR3 spans 16 amino acids. CDR3 nucleotides: TGTGCCAGCAGCCAAGTTCGGGGAGGCAGAGGAGAGACCCAGTACTTC. Its protein product is CASSQVRGGRGETQYF.

This CDR3 is CASRQTGNQPQHF. CDR3 coding DNA: TGTGCCAGCAGACAGACAGGGAATCAGCCCCAGCATTTT. The chain employs TRBV6-1 and TRBJ1-5; 7 bases are shared with TRBD1. V lost 6 bases, J lost 4 bases, and 3 bases stayed unmatched. Germline-derived CDR1 and CDR2 are MNHNS and SASEGT. This CDR3 region has 13 residues.

The chain is built from TRBV5-1 and TRBJ1-1; possibly TRBD1 for D (6 bases). Germline V lookup: CDR1 SGHRS, CDR2 YFSETQ. With 6 bases removed from V and 0 bases from J, the gap between germline ends came to 12 bases. The CDR3 has 14 amino acids. CDR3 in DNA: TGCGCCAGCAAATCCGGGACACTGAACACTGAAGCTTTCTTT. Amino acids: CASKSGTLNTEAFF.

This clone was recorded once. The chain links TRBV5-1 to TRBJ1-3, with TRBD1 as a possible D gene (6 bases). This CDR3 comprises 14 residues. Trimming left V 4 bases short and J 6 bases short, with 14 bases between. The germline gives CDR1 SGHRS, CDR2 YFSETQ. CDR3 in amino acids: CASSTTGDVNTIYF. As DNA, the CDR3 is TGCGCCAGCAGCACGACAGGAGATGTAAACACCATATATTTT.

V and J are TRBV9 and TRBJ2-2; 7 bases map to TRBD1. After removal of 2 bases from V and 6 bases from J, the junction contained 4 bases not matched to a gene. Germline V gene data show CDR1 as SGDLS and CDR2 as YYNGEE. This CDR3 contains 14 residues. This CDR3 reads CASSVHRGAGELFF. The DNA for the CDR3 is TGTGCCAGCAGCGTCCACAGGGGAGCCGGGGAGCTGTTTTTT.

V gene TRBV5-1 combines with J gene TRBJ2-2; tentatively, D is TRBD2 (5 bases). Trimming left V 0 bases short and J 5 bases short, with 11 bases between. The germline V gene has CDR1 SGHRS and CDR2 YFSETQ. The CDR3 covers 15 residues. In nucleotides, the CDR3 is TGCGCCAGCAGCTTGGCGGGAAGAGGGACCGGGGAGCTGTTTTTT. This encodes CASSLAGRGTGELFF. The entire variable domain, with the rest obtained from reference TRBV5-1 and TRBJ2-2, is as follows: KAGVTQTPRYLIKTRGQQVTLSCSPISGHRSVSWYQQTPGQGLQFLFEYFSETQRNKGNFPGRFSGRQFSNSRSEMNVSTLELGDSALYLCASSLAGRGTGELFFGEGSRLTVL.

V and J are TRBV7-9 and TRBJ2-7; TRBD1 matches 8 bases. With V trimmed by 4 bases and J by 0 bases, 5 bases remained unmatched. The CDR3 has 15 amino acids. The germline gives CDR1 SEHNR, CDR2 FQNEAQ (reference sequence). In nucleotides, the CDR3 is TGTGCCAGCAGCTCGGGACAGGCCAGCTCCTACGAGCAGTACTTC. Translation gives CASSSGQASSYEQYF.

The chain uses TRBV27 and TRBJ1-2; TRBD1 aligns across 10 bases. J gave up 4 bases and V 2 bases, and 10 bases lay outside the gene matches. The CDR3 spans 17 residues. Germline V CDR1 and CDR2: MNHEY, SMNVEV (reference sequence). In nucleotides, the CDR3 is TGTGCCAGCAGTTTACAGTCATCTGGGACAGGGGCCTATGGCTACACCTTC. Protein sequence: CASSLQSSGTGAYGYTF.

The chain recombines TRBV10-2 with TRBJ2-7; TRBD1 matches at 7 bases. Germline-derived CDR1 and CDR2 are WSHSY and SAAADI. With 9 bases clipped from V and 2 bases from J, the junction kept 7 bases outside the gene matches. The CDR3 has 13 amino acids. CDR3 sequence reads: CASFDRDTYEQYF. The CDR3 nucleotides read TGCGCCAGTTTTGACAGGGATACCTACGAGCAGTACTTC.

The rearrangement joins TRBV6-6 to TRBJ1-4; tentatively, D is TRBD1 (6 bases). In germline, CDR1 is MNHNY, CDR2 SVGAGI (reference sequence). V was shortened by 2 bases and J by 0 bases, with 10 bases between the two germline ends. The CDR3 is 16 residues long. CDR3 DNA: TGTGCCAGCAGTTACCAAGAGGGGGCAACTAATGAAAAACTGTTTTTT. Translated: CASSYQEGATNEKLFF.

This rearrangement joins TRBV18 to TRBJ2-3; TRBD1 matches 10 bases. V was clipped by 3 bases and J by 3 bases; unmatched bases: 6. CDR3 length: 16 amino acids. Per germline, CDR1 KGHSH and CDR2 LQKENI. For the CDR3, the DNA is TGTGCCAGCTCACCGGATGGGACAGGGGTTACAGATACGCAGTATTTT. As protein: CASSPDGTGVTDTQYF. The whole variable domain, remainder taken from reference TRBV18 and TRBJ2-3, is NAGVMQNPRHLVRRRGQEARLRCSPMKGHSHVYWYRQLPEEGLKFMVYLQKENIIDESGMPKERFSAEFPKEGPSILRIQQVVRGDSAAYFCASSPDGTGVTDTQYFGPGTRLTVL.

The chain couples TRBV11-1 to TRBJ1-1; maybe TRBD1 (5 bases). Germline V gene lookup returns CDR1 SGHAT and CDR2 FQDESV (reference sequence). The CDR3 extends over 14 amino acids. Trimming pared 5 bases from V and 3 bases from J, leaving 13 bases between. The chain's CDR3 is CASSPGGWDTEAFF. The DNA of the CDR3 is TGTGCCAGCAGCCCGGGGGGTTGGGACACTGAAGCTTTCTTT.

This chain uses TRBV6-5 with TRBJ2-5; the D gene is possibly TRBD1 (6 bases). Between the trimmed V and J ends, which lost 7 bases and 4 bases, there was a span of 19 bases. Germline loops: CDR1 MNHEY, CDR2 SVGAGI. The length of the CDR3 is 15 residues. The CDR3 spells CASTGGGGPGETQYF. The CDR3 nucleotides read TGTGCCAGCACCGGAGGTGGGGGCCCCGGAGAGACCCAGTACTTC.

The chain has TRBV5-1 and TRBJ1-1; 8 nucleotides agree with TRBD1. The germline gives CDR1 SGHRS, CDR2 YFSETQ. CDR3 length: 13 amino acids. Trimming removed 4 bases from V and 11 bases from J; junction bases left unmatched: 10. CDR3 coding DNA: TGCGCCAGCAGCAGCGGACAGGGTTTCGTCGCTTTCTTT. This translates into CASSSGQGFVAFF.